This T cell receptor beta chain was sequenced during a study of T cells in Graves' hyperthyroidism and ophthalmopathy. Ophthalmopathy patients showed a Clinical Activity Score of at least 3, NOSPECS grade of at least 4 and duration under 3 months. Thyroid ultrasound, orbital computed tomography, clinical symptoms, and serum thyroxine and TRAb underpinned diagnoses. The authors obtained PBMCs from 10 ml of fresh peripheral blood. The CDR3 has 14 residues. Germline V gene sequence: CDR1 MDHEN, CDR2 SYDVKM. V was trimmed by 4 bases and J by 0 bases, leaving 7 bases between them. At least ten counts were recorded for this clonotype. Its antigen remains unknown. Regions amplified from RNA transcripts were the TCR beta CDR3 regions. First-round RT-PCR of the TCR CDR3 relied on the HTBI primer set. In TCRdb, the multiplex PCR reads were re-called with MiXCR into one record per CDR3 protein. The sample contains a few hundred thousand distinct CDR3 sequences, approximately 19% of which appear only once.

General study points: A model using 13 V-J features told ophthalmopathy apart from stable hyperthyroidism.

J is TRBJ2-1 and V is TRBV28; D is unresolved. The sequence came from a man aged 50 or older with Graves' ophthalmopathy. The sequencing input was blood. In DNA form, the CDR3 reads TGTGCCAGCAGTTCATGGAGCTCCTACAATGAGCAGTTCTTC. This encodes CASSSWSSYNEQFF.